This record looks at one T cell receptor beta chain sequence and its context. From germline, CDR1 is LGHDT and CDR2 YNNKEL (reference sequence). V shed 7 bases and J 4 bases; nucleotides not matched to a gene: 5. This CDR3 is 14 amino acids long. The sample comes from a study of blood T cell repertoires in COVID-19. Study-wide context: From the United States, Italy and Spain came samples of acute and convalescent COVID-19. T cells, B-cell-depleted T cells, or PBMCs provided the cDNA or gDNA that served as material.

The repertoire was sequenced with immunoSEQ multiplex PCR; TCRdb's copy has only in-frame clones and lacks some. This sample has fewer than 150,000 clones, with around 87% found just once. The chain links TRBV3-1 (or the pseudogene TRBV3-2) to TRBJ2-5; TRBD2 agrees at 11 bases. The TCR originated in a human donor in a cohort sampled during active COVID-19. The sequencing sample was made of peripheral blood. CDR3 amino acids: CASKPSGGLETQYF. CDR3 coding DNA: TGTGCCAGCAAACCTAGCGGGGGGTTAGAGACCCAGTACTTC.